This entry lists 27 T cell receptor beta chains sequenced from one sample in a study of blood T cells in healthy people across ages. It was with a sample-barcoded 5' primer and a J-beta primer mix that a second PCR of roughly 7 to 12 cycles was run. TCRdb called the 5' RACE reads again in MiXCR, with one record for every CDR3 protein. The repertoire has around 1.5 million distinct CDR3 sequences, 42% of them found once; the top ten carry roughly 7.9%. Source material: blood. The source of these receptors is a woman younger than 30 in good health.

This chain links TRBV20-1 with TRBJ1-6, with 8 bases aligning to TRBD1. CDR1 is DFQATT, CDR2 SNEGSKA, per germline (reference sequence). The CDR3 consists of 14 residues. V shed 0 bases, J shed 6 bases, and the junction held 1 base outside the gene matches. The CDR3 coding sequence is TGCAGTGCTAGAGACAGGGGGCGTAATTCACCCCTCCACTTT. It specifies CSARDRGRNSPLHF.

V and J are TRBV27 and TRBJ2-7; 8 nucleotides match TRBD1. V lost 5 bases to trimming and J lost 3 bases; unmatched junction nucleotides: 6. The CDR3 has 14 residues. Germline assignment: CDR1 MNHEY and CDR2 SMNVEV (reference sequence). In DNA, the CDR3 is TGTGCCAGCAGTACCCGGGACAGGAGCTACGAGCAGTACTTC. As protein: CASSTRDRSYEQYF.

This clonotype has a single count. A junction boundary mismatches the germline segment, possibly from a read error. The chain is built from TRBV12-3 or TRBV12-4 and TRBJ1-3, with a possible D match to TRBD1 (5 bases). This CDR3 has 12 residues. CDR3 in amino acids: CASSSDINIIYF. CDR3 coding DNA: TGTGCCAGCAGTTCGGACATTAACATCATATATTTT.

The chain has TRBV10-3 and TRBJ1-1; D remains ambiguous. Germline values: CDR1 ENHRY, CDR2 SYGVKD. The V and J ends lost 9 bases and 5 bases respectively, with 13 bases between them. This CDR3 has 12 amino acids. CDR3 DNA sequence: TGTGCCATTGGCCTGGGTGGGACTGAAGCTTTCTTT. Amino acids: CAIGLGGTEAFF.

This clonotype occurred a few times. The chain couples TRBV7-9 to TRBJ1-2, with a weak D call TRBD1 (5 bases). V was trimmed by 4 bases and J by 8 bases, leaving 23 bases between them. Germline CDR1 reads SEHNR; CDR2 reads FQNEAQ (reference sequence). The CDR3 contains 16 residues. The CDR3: CASSSGPGIQAPGYTF. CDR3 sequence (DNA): TGTGCCAGCAGCTCGGGACCCGGGATTCAAGCCCCCGGCTACACCTTC.

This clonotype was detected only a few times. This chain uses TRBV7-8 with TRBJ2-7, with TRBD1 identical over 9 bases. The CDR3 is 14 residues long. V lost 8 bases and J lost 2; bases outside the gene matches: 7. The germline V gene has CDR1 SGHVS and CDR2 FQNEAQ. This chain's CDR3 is CASVGQGFPYEQYF. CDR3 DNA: TGTGCCAGCGTGGGACAGGGTTTCCCCTACGAGCAGTACTTC.

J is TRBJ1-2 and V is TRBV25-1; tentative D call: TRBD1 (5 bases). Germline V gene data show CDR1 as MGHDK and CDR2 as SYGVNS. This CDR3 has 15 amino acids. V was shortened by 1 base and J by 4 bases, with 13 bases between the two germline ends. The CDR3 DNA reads TGTGCCAGCAGTGAATCGGGGGACCGAACCTATGGCTACACCTTC. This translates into CASSESGDRTYGYTF.

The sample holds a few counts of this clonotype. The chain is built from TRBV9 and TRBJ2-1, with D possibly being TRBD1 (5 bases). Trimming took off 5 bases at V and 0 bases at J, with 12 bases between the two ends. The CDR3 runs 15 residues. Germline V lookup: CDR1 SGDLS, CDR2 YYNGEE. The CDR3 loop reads CASRQGISSYNEQFF. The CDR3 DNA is TGTGCCAGCAGGCAGGGAATTAGCTCCTACAATGAGCAGTTCTTC.

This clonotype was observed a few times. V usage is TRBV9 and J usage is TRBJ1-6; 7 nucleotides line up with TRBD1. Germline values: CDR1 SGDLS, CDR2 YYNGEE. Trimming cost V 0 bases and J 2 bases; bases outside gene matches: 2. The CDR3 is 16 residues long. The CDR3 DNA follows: TGTGCCAGCAGCGTAGGGGACAGACCCTATAATTCACCCCTCCACTTT. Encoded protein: CASSVGDRPYNSPLHF.

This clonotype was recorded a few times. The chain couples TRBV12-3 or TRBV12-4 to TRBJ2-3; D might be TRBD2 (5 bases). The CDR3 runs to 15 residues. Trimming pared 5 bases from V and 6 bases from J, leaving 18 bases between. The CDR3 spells CASSPQGLAGDTQYF. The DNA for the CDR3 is TGTGCCAGCAGTCCCCAAGGACTGGCCGGGGATACGCAGTATTTT.

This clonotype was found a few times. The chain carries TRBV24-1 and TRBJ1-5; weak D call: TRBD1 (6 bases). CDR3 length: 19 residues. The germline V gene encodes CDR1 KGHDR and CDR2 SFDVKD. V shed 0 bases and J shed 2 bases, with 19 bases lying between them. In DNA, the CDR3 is TGTGCCACCAGTGATTTGCAAATTGTGGCGGGGGGCGGCAATCAGCCCCAGCATTTT. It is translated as CATSDLQIVAGGGNQPQHF.

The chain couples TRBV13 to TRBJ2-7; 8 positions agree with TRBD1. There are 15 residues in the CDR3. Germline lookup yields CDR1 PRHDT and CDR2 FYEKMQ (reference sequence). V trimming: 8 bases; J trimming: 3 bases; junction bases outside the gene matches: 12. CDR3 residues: CASAPQGTGFYEQYF. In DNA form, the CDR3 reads TGTGCCAGCGCTCCCCAGGGGACAGGTTTCTACGAGCAGTACTTC.

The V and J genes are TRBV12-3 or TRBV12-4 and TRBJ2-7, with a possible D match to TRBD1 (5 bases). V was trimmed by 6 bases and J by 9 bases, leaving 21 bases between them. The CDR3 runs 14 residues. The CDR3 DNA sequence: TGTGCCAGCAGCCCATCTGGCGGACACCGAAGGCAGTACTTC. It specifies CASSPSGGHRRQYF.

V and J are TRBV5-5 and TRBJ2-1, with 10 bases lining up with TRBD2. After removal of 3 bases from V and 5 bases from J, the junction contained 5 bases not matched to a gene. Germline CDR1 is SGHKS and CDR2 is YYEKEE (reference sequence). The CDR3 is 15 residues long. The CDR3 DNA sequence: TGTGCCAGCAGCTCCGGGACTAGCGAAAACAATGAGCAGTTCTTC. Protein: CASSSGTSENNEQFF.

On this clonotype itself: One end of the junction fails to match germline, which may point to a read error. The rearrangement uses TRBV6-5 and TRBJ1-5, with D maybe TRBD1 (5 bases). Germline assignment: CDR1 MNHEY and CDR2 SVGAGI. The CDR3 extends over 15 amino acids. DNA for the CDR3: TGTGCCAGCAGGGCCAGGGAGGATGGCAACCAGCCTCAGCATTTT. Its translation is CASRAREDGNQPQHF.

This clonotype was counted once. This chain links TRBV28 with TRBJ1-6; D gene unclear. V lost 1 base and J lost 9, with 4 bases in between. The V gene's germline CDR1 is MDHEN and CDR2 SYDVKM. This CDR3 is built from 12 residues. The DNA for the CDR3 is TGTGCCAGCAGTTTATATGTTTCACCCCTCCACTTT. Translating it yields CASSLYVSPLHF.

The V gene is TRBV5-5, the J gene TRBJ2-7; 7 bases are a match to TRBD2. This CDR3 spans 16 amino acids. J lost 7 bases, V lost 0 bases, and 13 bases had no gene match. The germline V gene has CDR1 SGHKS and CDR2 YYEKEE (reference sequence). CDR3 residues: CASSLVASGFRNEQYF. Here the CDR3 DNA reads TGTGCCAGCAGCTTGGTCGCTAGCGGATTCAGAAATGAGCAGTACTTC.

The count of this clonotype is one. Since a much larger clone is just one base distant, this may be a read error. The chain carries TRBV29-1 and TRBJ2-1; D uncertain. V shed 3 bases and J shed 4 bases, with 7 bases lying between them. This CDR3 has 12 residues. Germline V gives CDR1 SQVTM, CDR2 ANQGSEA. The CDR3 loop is CSVDSGYNEQFF. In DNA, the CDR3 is TGCAGCGTTGATAGTGGTTACAATGAGCAGTTCTTC.

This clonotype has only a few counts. The DNA of the CDR3 is TGTGCCAGCAGTTACGGGCAGGTGTATTTTAACGAGCAGTACTTC. This translates into CASSYGQVYFNEQYF. This chain joins TRBV6-5 and TRBJ2-7; D gene ambiguous. Germline assignment: CDR1 MNHEY and CDR2 SVGAGI. Trimming removed 2 bases from V and 5 bases from J, with 16 bases in between. The CDR3 runs 15 residues.

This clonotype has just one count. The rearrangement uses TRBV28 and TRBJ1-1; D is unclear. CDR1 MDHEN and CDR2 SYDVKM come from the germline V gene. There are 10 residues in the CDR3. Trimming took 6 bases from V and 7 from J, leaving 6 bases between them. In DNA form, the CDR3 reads TGTGCCAGCAGCCACCGTGAAGCTTTCTTT. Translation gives CASSHREAFF.

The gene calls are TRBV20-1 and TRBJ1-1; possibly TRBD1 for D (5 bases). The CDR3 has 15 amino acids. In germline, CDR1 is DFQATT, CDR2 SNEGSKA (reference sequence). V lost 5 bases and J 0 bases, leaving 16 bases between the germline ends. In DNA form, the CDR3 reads TGCAGTGCTCAACAGGAGTCTACACTGAACACTGAAGCTTTCTTT. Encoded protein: CSAQQESTLNTEAFF.

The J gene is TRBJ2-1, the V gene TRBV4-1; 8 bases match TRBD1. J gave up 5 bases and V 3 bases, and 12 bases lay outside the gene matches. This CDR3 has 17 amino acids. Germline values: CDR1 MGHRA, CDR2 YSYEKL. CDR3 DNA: TGCGCCAGCAGCCACCCGCAGGACAGGGAGATAAACAATGAGCAGTTCTTC. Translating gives CASSHPQDREINNEQFF.

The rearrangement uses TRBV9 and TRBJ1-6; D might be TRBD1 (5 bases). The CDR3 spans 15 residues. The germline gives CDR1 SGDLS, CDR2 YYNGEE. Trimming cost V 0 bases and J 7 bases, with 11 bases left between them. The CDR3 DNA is TGTGCCAGCAGCGTAGGGGGCAGTAACAATTCACCCCTCCACTTT. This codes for CASSVGGSNNSPLHF.

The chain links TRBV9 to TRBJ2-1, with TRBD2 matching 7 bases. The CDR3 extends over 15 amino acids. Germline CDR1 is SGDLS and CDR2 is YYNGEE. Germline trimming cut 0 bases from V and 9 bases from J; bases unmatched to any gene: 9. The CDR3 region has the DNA TGTGCCAGCAGCGTAGAAACGGGAGGAAGTGGTGAGCAGTTCTTC. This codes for CASSVETGGSGEQFF.

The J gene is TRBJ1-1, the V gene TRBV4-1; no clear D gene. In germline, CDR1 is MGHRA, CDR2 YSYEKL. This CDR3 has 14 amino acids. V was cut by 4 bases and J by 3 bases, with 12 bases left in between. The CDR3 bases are TGCGCCAGCAGCCCTGATTCGTCGGACACTGAAGCTTTCTTT. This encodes CASSPDSSDTEAFF.

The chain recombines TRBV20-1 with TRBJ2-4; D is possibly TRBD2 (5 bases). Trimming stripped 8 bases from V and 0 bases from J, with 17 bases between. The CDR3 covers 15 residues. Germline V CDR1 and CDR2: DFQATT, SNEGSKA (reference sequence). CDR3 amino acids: CSTDSEPLAKNIQYF. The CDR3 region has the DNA TGCAGTACTGATAGCGAGCCCTTAGCCAAAAACATTCAGTACTTC.

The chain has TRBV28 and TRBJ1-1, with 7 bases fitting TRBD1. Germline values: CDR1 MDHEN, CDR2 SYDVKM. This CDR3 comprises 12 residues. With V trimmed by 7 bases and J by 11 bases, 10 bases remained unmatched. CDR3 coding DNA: TGTGCCAGCAATTCAGGGGGTGCGGTGGCTTTCTTT. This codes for CASNSGGAVAFF.